These 19 T cell receptor beta chains came from one sample sequenced in a study of spatial heterogeneity in lung cancer. The sample's time point: blood at routine non-recurrence follow-up after resection. From the 5' RACE reads, TCRdb called clonotypes with MiXCR, one entry per CDR3 protein. The sample carries roughly 45,000 distinct CDR3 sequences, approximately 22% recorded once. The sample was PBMCs, taken at follow-up. Receptors originate from a female donor with early-stage non-small cell lung cancer.

As for this clonotype: Since the CDR3 does not end with the conserved phenylalanine or tryptophan, this likely comes from a read error. The DNA is left out, because the CDR3 cannot be placed on it with certainty; the CDR3 is given as TCRdb lists it. The chain couples TRBV7-9 to TRBJ2-7; the table's D call of TRBD2 was not tested on the DNA. Germline CDR1 SEHNR, CDR2 FQNEAQ (reference sequence). The CDR3 length is 13 residues, termini included. The CDR3 sequence: CASSLVPAGIHYL.

This clonotype was seen at least ten times. The rearrangement joins TRBV20-1 to TRBJ2-7; 9 bases align to TRBD2. Germline trimming cut 4 bases from V and 7 bases from J; bases unmatched to any gene: 11. The germline V gene encodes CDR1 DFQATT and CDR2 SNEGSKA (reference sequence). The CDR3 has 14 residues. The DNA of the CDR3 is TGCAGTGCTAAAGCTAGCGGGGCCTGGAGGGAGCAGTACGTC. Translating it yields CSAKASGAWREQYV.

This clonotype has more than one count but fewer than ten. This chain links TRBV20-1 with TRBJ1-4; TRBD1 aligns across 7 bases. CDR1 DFQATT and CDR2 SNEGSKA come from the germline V gene (reference sequence). The trim removed 0 bases at V and 3 bases at J, leaving 4 bases unmatched. This CDR3 is 15 amino acids long. The CDR3 sequence is CSARDAQGANEKLFF. In nucleotides, the CDR3 is TGCAGTGCTAGAGATGCCCAGGGGGCTAATGAAAAACTGTTTTTT.

The chain uses TRBV6-5 and TRBJ2-2; 10 bases match TRBD1. CDR1 is MNHEY and CDR2 is SVGAGI in the germline V gene. Trimming took 6 bases from V and 6 from J; bases not matched to a gene: 4. CDR3 size: 14 residues. Written as DNA, the CDR3 is TGTGCCAGCAGAACCGGGACAGGGGCCGGGGAGCTGTTTTTT. Amino acid sequence: CASRTGTGAGELFF.

This clonotype was seen just once. This clone may be a read error of a much larger clone one base away. This rearrangement joins TRBV20-1 to TRBJ1-1, with 8 nucleotides matching TRBD1. There are 14 residues in the CDR3. The germline gives CDR1 DFQATT, CDR2 SNEGSKA (reference sequence). The CDR3 reads CIASSGQGGTEAFF. The CDR3 region has the DNA TGCATTGCTAGTTCAGGACAGGGAGGTACTGAAGCTTTCTTT.

This clonotype was seen a few times. This chain connects TRBV2 to TRBJ1-5; no reliable D call. CDR1 SNHLY and CDR2 FYNNEI come from the germline V gene. The CDR3 runs to 15 residues. Trimming removed 7 bases at V and 4 bases at J, with 17 bases between. Here the CDR3 DNA reads TGTGCCAGCACTACCCAAGGCCAGACAAATCAGCCCCAGCATTTT. This gives the protein CASTTQGQTNQPQHF.

The V gene is TRBV7-8, the J gene TRBJ2-7; the D gene could be TRBD1 or TRBD2 (6 bases each). V lost 5 bases and J 0 bases, leaving 20 bases between the germline ends. The germline V gene has CDR1 SGHVS and CDR2 FQNEAQ. CDR3 size: 17 residues. Here the CDR3 DNA reads TGTGCCAGCAGCCAAAGAGTAGTGGGGGGCGGCTCCTACGAGCAGTACTTC. Residues: CASSQRVVGGGSYEQYF.

This clonotype was counted ten times or more. The chain uses TRBV7-8 and TRBJ1-1; TRBD1 agrees at 9 bases. Germline V CDR1 and CDR2: SGHVS, FQNEAQ. The CDR3 runs 16 residues. V lost 2 bases and J lost 8; bases outside the gene matches: 12. The CDR3 here is CASSLSPGQGHGEAFF. CDR3 coding DNA: TGTGCCAGCAGCTTATCTCCGGGACAGGGACATGGGGAAGCTTTCTTT. The whole variable domain, remainder taken from reference TRBV7-8 and TRBJ1-1, is GAGVSQSPRYKVAKRGQDVALRCDPISGHVSLFWYQQALGQGPEFLTYFQNEAQLDKSGLPSDRFFAERPEGSVSTLKIQRTQQEDSAVYLCASSLSPGQGHGEAFFGQGTRLTVV.

This clonotype was counted between two and nine times. The chain links TRBV19 to TRBJ2-2; possibly TRBD1 or TRBD2 for D (5 bases each). CDR1 is LNHDA, CDR2 SQIVND, per germline (reference sequence). This CDR3 is built from 13 residues. Trimming shortened V by 4 bases and J by 5 bases, and 8 bases separated the two germline ends. DNA for the CDR3: TGTGCCAGTAGTAGAGGGGTGACCGGGGAGCTGTTTTTT. Translating it yields CASSRGVTGELFF.

This sequence joins TRBV20-1 and TRBJ2-1; 8 bases are a match to TRBD2. The length of the CDR3 is 19 residues. Germline V gene lookup returns CDR1 DFQATT and CDR2 SNEGSKA (reference sequence). V dropped 0 bases and J dropped 7; count of bases not matched to a gene: 20. CDR3 sequence (DNA): TGCAGTGCTAGAGATCTGTTGGGCGGGAGGAGGGGCTACCTGAATGAGCAGTTCTTC. It translates to CSARDLLGGRRGYLNEQFF.

This clonotype was found a few times. CDR3 sequence reads: CASSLVGDYTDTQYF. The CDR3 region has the DNA TGTGCCAGCAGCTTAGTTGGGGATTACACAGATACGCAGTATTTT. The chain is built from TRBV7-9 and TRBJ2-3, with D hard to call. The CDR3 sequence is 15 residues long. CDR1 is SEHNR, CDR2 FQNEAQ, per germline (reference sequence). The V and J ends lost 1 base and 2 bases respectively, with 10 bases between them.

The sample holds a few counts of this clonotype. The rearrangement joins TRBV7-3 to TRBJ1-6, with D tentatively TRBD1 (6 bases). The germline V gene encodes CDR1 SGHTA and CDR2 FQGTGA. The CDR3 spans 14 residues. Trimming cost V 3 bases and J 8 bases, with 11 bases left between them. In DNA form, the CDR3 reads TGTGCCAGCAGCTTGCAGGGGAGACATTCACCCCTCCACTTT. Translation: CASSLQGRHSPLHF.

This rearrangement joins TRBV9 to TRBJ2-1; 8 nucleotides match TRBD1. This CDR3 region has 16 residues. From germline, CDR1 is SGDLS and CDR2 YYNGEE. Losses at the gene ends were 2 bases for V and 4 bases for J; bases not matched to a gene: 8. CDR3 in amino acids: CASSVRAGQVYNEQFF. DNA of the CDR3: TGTGCCAGCAGCGTTAGGGCGGGACAGGTATACAATGAGCAGTTCTTC. The full variable domain, its missing parts supplied by reference TRBV9 and TRBJ2-1, is DSGVTQTPKHLITATGQRVTLRCSPRSGDLSVYWYQQSLDQGLQFLIQYYNGEERAKGNILERFSAQQFPDLHSELNLSSLELGDSALYFCASSVRAGQVYNEQFFGPGTRLTVL.

This clonotype was seen many times. The rearrangement joins TRBV9 to TRBJ2-3; unclear D gene. CDR1 and CDR2 (germline): SGDLS, YYNGEE. The CDR3 extends over 13 amino acids. V gave up 1 base and J gave up 5 bases, with 8 bases separating them. The CDR3 loop is CASSVSSEDTQYF. The CDR3 nucleotides are TGTGCCAGCAGCGTAAGCTCGGAAGATACGCAGTATTTT.

The sample holds a few counts of this clonotype. DNA of the CDR3: TGTGCCAGCTCACCCGTCTCTGGGGCCAACGTCCTGACTTTC. Amino acids: CASSPVSGANVLTF. The chain carries TRBV18 and TRBJ2-6; D unclear. Trimming removed 3 bases from V and 0 bases from J, with 3 bases in between. The CDR3 runs 14 residues. CDR1 and CDR2 from the germline V gene are KGHSH and LQKENI.

This clonotype was detected many times. The rearrangement joins TRBV7-9 to TRBJ2-7; 8 bases agree with TRBD1. J lost 3 bases, V lost 5 bases, and 3 bases had no gene match. The CDR3 has 13 amino acids. The germline V gene has CDR1 SEHNR and CDR2 FQNEAQ (reference sequence). The CDR3 DNA follows: TGTGCCAGCAGCCGGACAGGGCTCTACGAGCAGTACGTC. Its translation is CASSRTGLYEQYV.

The rearrangement uses TRBV13 and TRBJ2-1; D possibly corresponds to TRBD2 (6 bases). The V gene lost 6 bases and the J gene lost 0 bases, with 21 bases spanning the gap. The germline V gene encodes CDR1 PRHDT and CDR2 FYEKMQ (reference sequence). This CDR3 spans 18 amino acids. CDR3 in amino acids: CASRFLWQTGASYNEQFF. The CDR3 nucleotides read TGTGCCAGCAGATTCCTCTGGCAAACGGGAGCCTCCTACAATGAGCAGTTCTTC.

This clonotype was picked up a small number of times. The V and J genes are TRBV3-1 and TRBJ1-1; D possibly corresponds to TRBD1 (6 bases). Germline V lookup: CDR1 LGHDT, CDR2 YNNKEL (reference sequence). The CDR3 is 13 amino acids. V was clipped by 6 bases and J by 5 bases, with 13 bases between them. The CDR3 DNA reads TGTGCCAGCAGAGGCACAGGGCGGACTGAAGCTTTCTTT. Translation: CASRGTGRTEAFF.

The chain links TRBV4-2 to TRBJ1-2; D unresolved. V lost 0 bases and J 1 base, leaving 6 bases between the germline ends. Germline V gene lookup returns CDR1 LGHNA and CDR2 YNFKEQ. This CDR3 is 14 amino acids long. DNA of the CDR3: TGTGCCAGCAGCCAAGATTGGAATAACTATGGCTACACCTTC. This gives the protein CASSQDWNNYGYTF.